The 22 T cell receptor beta chains listed next were all sequenced from one sample in a study of T cells in localized non-small cell lung cancer. The repertoire was sequenced with immunoSEQ multiplex PCR; TCRdb's copy has only in-frame clones and lacks some. Among 1,500 to 2,000 clones, around a fifth were seen once, and the ten largest hold approximately 7%. Sequencing was performed on normal lung tissue next to the tumor, taken before any cancer treatment. The receptors originated from a female donor aged 60 or older with stage I lung adenocarcinoma.

This clone appeared a few times. J is TRBJ2-2 and V is TRBV19; D gene uncertain. The CDR3 runs 13 residues. The V end was cut by 5 bases, the J end by 3 bases, with 7 bases between. The germline V gene encodes CDR1 LNHDA and CDR2 SQIVND (reference sequence). In DNA form, the CDR3 reads TGTGCCAGTAGTCCAGACTACACCGGGGAGCTGTTTTTT. Its translation is CASSPDYTGELFF.

This chain joins TRBV30 and TRBJ2-7; tentatively, D is TRBD2 (5 bases). The CDR3 extends over 13 amino acids. Germline lookup yields CDR1 GTSNPN and CDR2 SVGIG (reference sequence). V lost 4 bases and J 6 bases, leaving 16 bases between the germline ends. CDR3 nucleotides: TGTGCCTGGAATAGGAGGACGGCTTCCGAGCAGTACTTC. Protein: CAWNRRTASEQYF.

There are a few counts of this clone. The rearrangement links TRBV10-2 to TRBJ2-7, with unresolved D. Germline CDR1 and CDR2: WSHSY and SAAADI. This CDR3 spans 17 amino acids. V was cut by 6 bases and J by 0 bases, with 21 bases left in between. This chain's CDR3 is CASRFENPFSDSYEQYF. The CDR3 DNA follows: TGCGCCAGCAGGTTCGAGAATCCCTTTTCAGACTCCTACGAGCAGTACTTC.

The chain couples TRBV19 to TRBJ1-5, with TRBD1 matching over 8 bases. The germline V gene has CDR1 LNHDA and CDR2 SQIVND (reference sequence). The junction had 4 bases not matched to a gene; V was cut back by 6 bases and J by 6 bases. CDR3 size: 13 residues. The chain's CDR3 is CASRGQAGQPQHF. The CDR3 region has the DNA TGTGCCAGTAGGGGACAGGCGGGTCAGCCCCAGCATTTT.

By sample fraction, this clone is medium-sized. V is TRBV11-3 and J is TRBJ1-2; the match to TRBD1 covers 7 bases. V lost 3 bases to trimming and J lost 0 bases; unmatched junction nucleotides: 4. The germline gives CDR1 SGHNT, CDR2 YENEEA. This CDR3 contains 15 residues. CDR3 DNA sequence: TGTGCCAGCAGCTTGACAGGGCGCACTAACTATGGCTACACCTTC. Protein sequence: CASSLTGRTNYGYTF.

This clone was observed a handful of times. This chain uses TRBV9 with TRBJ2-3; the D gene is possibly TRBD2 (6 bases). The CDR3 loop spans 18 amino acids. CDR1 is SGDLS, CDR2 YYNGEE, per germline. V was clipped by 4 bases and J by 7 bases, with 28 bases between them. In DNA form, the CDR3 reads TGTGCCAGCAGCCCCCGCCAATCCGGGACTCCGAAGAGTAATACGCAGTATTTT. Translation gives CASSPRQSGTPKSNTQYF.

This clone was found once. CDR3 nucleotide sequence: TGTGCCAGCAGCACCCGACAGATCTCTGGAAACACCATATATTTT. This gives the protein CASSTRQISGNTIYF. V gene TRBV14 combines with J gene TRBJ1-3; a weak D match, TRBD1 (5 bases). The CDR3 contains 15 residues. Germline CDR1 is SGHDN and CDR2 is FVKESK. Trimming took 5 bases from V and 0 from J, leaving 11 bases between them. Full variable domain (remainder filled in from reference TRBV14 and TRBJ1-3): EAGVTQFPSHSVIEKGQTVTLRCDPISGHDNLYWYRRVMGKEIKFLLHFVKESKQDESGMPNNRFLAERTGGTYSTLKVQPAELEDSGVYFCASSTRQISGNTIYFGEGSWLTVV.

This clone was observed a few times. V and J are TRBV11-3 and TRBJ2-7, with D unresolved. Germline V CDR1 and CDR2: SGHNT, YENEEA. This CDR3 region has 14 residues. The germline V and J ends were trimmed by 5 bases and 2 bases, with 13 bases remaining between them. This CDR3 reads CASSPAGQAYEQYF. As DNA, the CDR3 is TGTGCCAGCAGCCCCGCCGGGCAAGCCTACGAGCAGTACTTC.

This clone appeared a few times. The DNA for the CDR3 is TGCGCCAGCAGTCCTCATTCAACCGAATACGAGCAGTACTTC. Translation gives CASSPHSTEYEQYF. V is TRBV5-1 and J is TRBJ2-7, with no clear D. V was clipped by 5 bases and J by 4 bases, with 16 bases between them. Germline V gene sequence: CDR1 SGHRS, CDR2 YFSETQ. This CDR3 region has 14 residues.

This chain links TRBV5-1 with TRBJ2-7; D unclear. This CDR3 is 15 amino acids long. CDR1 and CDR2 (germline): SGHRS, YFSETQ. V was shortened by 0 bases and J by 2 bases, with 12 bases between the two germline ends. CDR3 nucleotides: TGCGCCAGCAGCTTGGGGCAGGAAGGGCCCTACGAGCAGTACTTC. Translating gives CASSLGQEGPYEQYF.

This clone was seen a few times. The V and J genes are TRBV11-3 and TRBJ1-5; TRBD1 aligns across 8 bases. The CDR3 spans 17 residues. The germline V gene encodes CDR1 SGHNT and CDR2 YENEEA. J was trimmed by 0 bases and V by 5 bases; bases with no gene match: 9. CDR3 sequence: CASSPTGGGSSNQPQHF. DNA for the CDR3: TGTGCCAGCAGCCCCACAGGGGGGGGGTCTAGCAATCAGCCCCAGCATTTT.

This chain connects TRBV5-1 to TRBJ2-3, with 8 nucleotides matching TRBD2. This CDR3 comprises 17 residues. Germline CDR1 is SGHRS and CDR2 is YFSETQ. V trimming: 4 bases; J trimming: 1 base; junction bases outside the gene matches: 11. CDR3 amino acids: CASSPLEGTRGTDTQYF. CDR3 sequence (DNA): TGCGCCAGCAGCCCTCTGGAGGGGACTAGGGGCACAGATACGCAGTATTTT. Combining the CDR3 with reference TRBV5-1 and TRBJ2-3 gives the whole variable domain KAGVTQTPRYLIKTRGQQVTLSCSPISGHRSVSWYQQTPGQGLQFLFEYFSETQRNKGNFPGRFSGRQFSNSRSEMNVSTLELGDSALYLCASSPLEGTRGTDTQYFGPGTRLTVL.

The chain joins TRBV18 to TRBJ1-5; D perhaps matches TRBD1 (5 bases). Germline V lookup: CDR1 KGHSH, CDR2 LQKENI. This CDR3 comprises 15 residues. Trimming shortened V by 1 base and J by 2 bases, and 9 bases separated the two germline ends. CDR3 nucleotide sequence: TGTGCCAGCTCACCACGGCAGGGAGGCAATCAGCCCCAGCATTTT. It encodes CASSPRQGGNQPQHF. The variable domain in full, with the rest retrieved from reference TRBV18 and TRBJ1-5, is NAGVMQNPRHLVRRRGQEARLRCSPMKGHSHVYWYRQLPEEGLKFMVYLQKENIIDESGMPKERFSAEFPKEGPSILRIQQVVRGDSAAYFCASSPRQGGNQPQHFGDGTRLSIL.

This clone was seen a handful of times. This chain links TRBV18 with TRBJ1-1, with TRBD1 matching 8 bases. V shed 4 bases and J 2 bases; nucleotides not matched to a gene: 12. In germline, CDR1 is KGHSH, CDR2 LQKENI. CDR3 length equals 17 residues. CDR3 loop: CASSLWGADRENTEAFF. The CDR3 nucleotides are TGTGCCAGCTCACTCTGGGGTGCGGACAGGGAAAACACTGAAGCTTTCTTT.

This clone showed up just a few times. The V and J genes are TRBV23-1 and TRBJ2-1; 12 bases line up with TRBD1. TRBV23-1 falls under the ORF class, with uncertain function. Losses at the gene ends were 6 bases for V and 4 bases for J; bases not matched to a gene: 7. This CDR3 region has 16 residues. This chain's CDR3 is CASSSGTGGAYNEQFF. DNA for the CDR3: TGCGCCAGCAGCTCCGGGACAGGGGGCGCTTACAATGAGCAGTTCTTC.

The chain links TRBV6-8 to TRBJ2-1, with D tentatively TRBD2 (6 bases). Trimming pared 6 bases from V and 4 bases from J, leaving 13 bases between. Germline V gene data show CDR1 as MNHGY and CDR2 as SAAAGT. This CDR3 spans 14 amino acids. CDR3 bases: TGTGCCAGCAGAAAAGTGGGGAGGTACAATGAGCAGTTCTTC. It is translated as CASRKVGRYNEQFF.

CDR3 region: CASSQAYRGSYEQYF. Here the CDR3 DNA reads TGCGCCAGCAGCCAAGCATACAGGGGCTCCTACGAGCAGTACTTC. J is TRBJ2-7 and V is TRBV4-1; 7 bases are shared with TRBD1. V shed 1 base and J 0 bases; nucleotides not matched to a gene: 3. Germline lookup yields CDR1 MGHRA and CDR2 YSYEKL. The CDR3 totals 15 residues.

V and J are TRBV30 and TRBJ1-2, with 7 bases identical to TRBD1. Germline-derived CDR1 and CDR2 are GTSNPN and SVGIG (reference sequence). The V gene end was trimmed by 5 bases and the J gene end by 5 bases; junction bases not matched to a gene: 5. CDR3 length: 12 residues. The CDR3 here is CAWEQGRYGYTF. CDR3 nucleotide sequence: TGTGCCTGGGAACAGGGGCGGTATGGCTACACCTTC.

Judged by abundance, this clone is large (0.1 to 1%). The genes are TRBV11-3 and TRBJ1-4; perhaps TRBD1 as D (5 bases). V lost 0 bases, J lost 0 bases, and 11 bases lay in between. Germline CDR1 is SGHNT and CDR2 is YENEEA. This CDR3 region has 17 residues. The CDR3 is CASSLDVQDATNEKLFF. The CDR3, as DNA: TGTGCCAGCAGCTTAGATGTACAGGATGCAACTAATGAAAAACTGTTTTTT.

The V call is TRBV12-5, the J call TRBJ2-3, with 9 bases matching TRBD1. Unmatched junction bases numbered 5, after V lost 5 bases and J lost 2 bases. This CDR3 contains 15 residues. Germline assignment: CDR1 LGHNT and CDR2 FRNRAP. As DNA, the CDR3 is TGTGCTAGTGGTCCCGGGACAGGGTACACAGATACGCAGTATTTT. Translating it yields CASGPGTGYTDTQYF.

This clone is medium-sized (0.01 to 0.1%) by share. CDR3 residues: CASSVSGWLLETQYF. In DNA form, the CDR3 reads TGTGCCAGCAGCGTGTCAGGGTGGTTATTAGAGACCCAGTACTTC. The V call is TRBV9, the J call TRBJ2-5; tentative D call: TRBD1 (5 bases). The CDR3 contains 15 residues. V was cut by 2 bases and J by 4 bases, with 15 bases left in between. Germline CDR1 is SGDLS and CDR2 is YYNGEE.

The rearrangement links TRBV29-1 to TRBJ2-7; TRBD1 aligns across 10 bases. The V and J ends lost 7 bases and 1 base, in that order; junction bases with no gene match: 7. The CDR3 consists of 14 residues. Germline CDR1 reads SQVTM; CDR2 reads ANQGSEA. The DNA of the CDR3 is TGCAGCGGCTCGACAGGGGGCTCGTCCTACGAGCAGTACTTC. This encodes CSGSTGGSSYEQYF.